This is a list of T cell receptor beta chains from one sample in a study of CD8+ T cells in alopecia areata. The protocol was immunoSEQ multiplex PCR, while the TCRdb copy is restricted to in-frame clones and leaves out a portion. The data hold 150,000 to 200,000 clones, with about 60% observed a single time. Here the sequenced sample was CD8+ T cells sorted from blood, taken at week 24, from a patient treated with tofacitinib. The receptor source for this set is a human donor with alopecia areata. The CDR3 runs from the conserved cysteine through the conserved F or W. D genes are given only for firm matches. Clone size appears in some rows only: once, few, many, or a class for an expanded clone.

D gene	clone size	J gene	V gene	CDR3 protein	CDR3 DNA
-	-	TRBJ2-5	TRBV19	CASSPYLGDGPKRTQYF	TGTGCCAGTAGTCCATATTTAGGGGACGGACCAAAAAGAACCCAGTACTTC
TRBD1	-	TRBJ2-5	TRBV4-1	CASSQGWTGDQETQYF	TGCGCCAGCAGCCAAGGGTGGACAGGAGATCAAGAGACCCAGTACTTC
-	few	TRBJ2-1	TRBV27	CASSYPGQYNEQVF	TGTGCCAGCAGTTACCCCGGACAGTACAATGAGCAGGTCTTC
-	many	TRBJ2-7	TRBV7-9	CASSKDGSYEQYF	TGTGCCAGCAGCAAGGACGGTTCCTACGAGCAGTACTTC
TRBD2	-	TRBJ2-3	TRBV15	CATSRLADEPDTQYF	TGTGCCACCAGCAGACTAGCGGACGAACCAGATACGCAGTATTTT
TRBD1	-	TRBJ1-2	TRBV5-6	CASSWTGDYGYTF	TGTGCCAGCAGCTGGACAGGGGACTATGGCTACACCTTC
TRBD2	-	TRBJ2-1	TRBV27	CASSPVAGGQDEQFF	TGTGCCAGCAGTCCCGTAGCGGGGGGGCAGGACGAGCAGTTCTTC
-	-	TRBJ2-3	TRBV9	CASRPSTDTQYF	TGTGCCAGCAGACCTAGCACAGATACGCAGTATTTT
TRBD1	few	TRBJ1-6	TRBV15	CATSRDRGQGKSPLHF	TGTGCCACCAGCAGAGATCGGGGACAGGGCAAATCACCCCTCCACTTT
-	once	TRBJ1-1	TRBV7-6	CASSGVLGGGIEAFF	TGTGCCAGCAGCGGGGTTTTGGGGGGTGGAATTGAAGCTTTCTTT
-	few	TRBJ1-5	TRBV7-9	CASSFGGNQPQHF	TGTGCCAGCAGCTTTGGAGGGAATCAGCCCCAGCATTTT
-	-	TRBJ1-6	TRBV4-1	CASSQDRSSYNSPLHF	TGCGCCAGCAGCCAAGACCGGAGCTCCTATAATTCACCCCTCCACTTT
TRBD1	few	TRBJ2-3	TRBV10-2	CASITGASERADTQYF	TGCGCCAGCATCACAGGGGCTAGTGAGAGAGCAGATACGCAGTATTTT
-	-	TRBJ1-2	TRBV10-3	CAISVTAYGYTF	TGTGCCATCAGTGTGACAGCATATGGCTACACCTTC
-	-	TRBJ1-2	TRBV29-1	CSVLENYGYTF	TGCAGCGTTCTAGAAAACTATGGCTACACCTTC
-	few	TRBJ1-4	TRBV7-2	CASSLVRVTNEKLFF	TGTGCCAGCAGCTTAGTACGAGTGACTAATGAAAAACTGTTTTTT
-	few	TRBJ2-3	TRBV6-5	CASSLLEGDTQYF	TGTGCCAGCAGTCTCCTGGAGGGAGATACGCAGTATTTT
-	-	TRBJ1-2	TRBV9	CASSAGGRGDGYTF	TGTGCCAGCAGCGCGGGGGGCAGGGGAGATGGCTACACCTTC
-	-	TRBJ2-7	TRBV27	CASSLTGTIYEQYF	TGTGCCAGCAGTTTGACAGGAACAATCTACGAGCAGTACTTC
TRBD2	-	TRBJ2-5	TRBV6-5	CASSSAGGLTAQYF	TGTGCCAGCAGTTCCGCGGGGGGCTTAACGGCCCAGTACTTC
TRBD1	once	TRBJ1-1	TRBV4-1	CASSHEQGAVNTEAFF	TGCGCCAGCAGCCATGAACAGGGGGCGGTGAACACTGAAGCTTTCTTT
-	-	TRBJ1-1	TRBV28	CASSLTILSTEAFF	TGTGCCAGCAGTCTCACGATTTTGTCTACTGAAGCTTTCTTT
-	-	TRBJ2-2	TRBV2	CASSEVGPGELFF	TGTGCCAGCAGTGAAGTAGGACCCGGGGAGCTGTTTTTT
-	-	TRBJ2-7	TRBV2	CASRGRTALRDEQYF	TGTGCCAGCAGGGGCCGGACGGCCTTAAGGGACGAGCAGTACTTC
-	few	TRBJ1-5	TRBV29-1	CSVDTGSGQPQHF	TGCAGCGTTGATACCGGGTCAGGGCAGCCCCAGCATTTT
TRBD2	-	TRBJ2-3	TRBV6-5	CASSSSGGADTQYF	TGTGCCAGCAGTTCTAGCGGGGGGGCAGATACGCAGTATTTT
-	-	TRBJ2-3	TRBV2	CASTGVLGGGDTQYF	TGTGCCAGCACAGGGGTTTTAGGCGGTGGGGATACGCAGTATTTT
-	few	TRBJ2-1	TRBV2	CASSEGIRVFYNEQFF	TGTGCCAGCAGTGAAGGTATCCGGGTTTTCTACAATGAGCAGTTCTTC
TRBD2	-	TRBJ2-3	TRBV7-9	CASSLIGSGVNTDTQYF	TGTGCCAGCAGCTTAATCGGTAGCGGGGTAAACACAGATACGCAGTATTTT
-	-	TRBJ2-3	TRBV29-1	CSVPGLQTDTQYF	TGCAGCGTCCCGGGACTGCAGACAGATACGCAGTATTTT
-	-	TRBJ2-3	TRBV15	CATSSSGTSTDTQYF	TGTGCCACCAGCAGCTCAGGGACTAGCACAGATACGCAGTATTTT
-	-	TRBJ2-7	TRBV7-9	CASSLVVSEQYF	TGTGCCAGCAGCTTAGTAGTGAGCGAGCAGTACTTC
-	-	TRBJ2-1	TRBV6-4	CASSVEVYNEQFF	TGTGCCAGCAGTGTAGAGGTCTACAATGAGCAGTTCTTC